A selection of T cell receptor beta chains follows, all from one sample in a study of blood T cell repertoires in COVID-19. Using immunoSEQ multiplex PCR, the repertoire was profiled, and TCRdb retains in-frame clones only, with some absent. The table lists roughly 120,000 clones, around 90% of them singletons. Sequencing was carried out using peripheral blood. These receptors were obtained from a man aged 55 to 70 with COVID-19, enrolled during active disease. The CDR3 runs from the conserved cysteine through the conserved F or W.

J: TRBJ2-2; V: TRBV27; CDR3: CASSFDTGELFF
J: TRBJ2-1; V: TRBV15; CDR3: CATSRGAREVYEQFF
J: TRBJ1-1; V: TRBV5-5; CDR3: CASSLGWTGGQNTEAFF
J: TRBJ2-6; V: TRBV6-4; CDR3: CASSPNRGEANVLTF
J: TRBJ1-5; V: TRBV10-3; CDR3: CATSGGLAQPQHF
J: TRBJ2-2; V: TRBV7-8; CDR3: CASSGTGFFSTGELFF
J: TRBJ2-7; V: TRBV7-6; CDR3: CASRQRTVQGDEQYF
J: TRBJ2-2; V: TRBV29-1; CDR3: CSVDGGDFRETGELFF
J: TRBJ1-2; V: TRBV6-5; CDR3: CASSSDSYGYTF
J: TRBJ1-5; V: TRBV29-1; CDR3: CSEKVGVSNQPQHF
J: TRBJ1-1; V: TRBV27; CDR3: CASSLSGSAEAFF
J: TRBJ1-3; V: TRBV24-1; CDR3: CATSDEQGSGNTIYF
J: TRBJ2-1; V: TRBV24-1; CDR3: CATSGTGLDNEQFF
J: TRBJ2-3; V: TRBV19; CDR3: CASSREGGTENTDTQYF
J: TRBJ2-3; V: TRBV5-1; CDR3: CASSLVTGGGDTQYF
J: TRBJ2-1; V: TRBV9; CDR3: CASSDSGNAYNEQFF
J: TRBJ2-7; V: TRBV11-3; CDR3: CASSPRGGETYEQYF
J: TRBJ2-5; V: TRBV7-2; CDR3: CASSLSSGSETQYF
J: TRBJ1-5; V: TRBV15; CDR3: CATSFMDSDSNQPQHF
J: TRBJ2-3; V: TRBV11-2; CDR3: CASSLVRRTGEGHTDTQYF
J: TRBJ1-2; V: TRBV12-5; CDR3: CASGSTGQEGFNYGYTF
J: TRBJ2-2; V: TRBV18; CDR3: CASSHGTPWTGELFF
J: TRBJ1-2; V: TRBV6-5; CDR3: CASSLGQPAFYGYTF
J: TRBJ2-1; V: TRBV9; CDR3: CASSVAELAGNEQFF
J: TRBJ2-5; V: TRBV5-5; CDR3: CASSLARGQETQYF
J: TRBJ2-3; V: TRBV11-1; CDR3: CASSSNRGTGGDTQYF
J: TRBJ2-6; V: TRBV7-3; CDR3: CASSLGGTGANVLTF
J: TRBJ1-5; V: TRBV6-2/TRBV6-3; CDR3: CASSYLPDSNNQPQHF
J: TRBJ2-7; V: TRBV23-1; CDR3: CASSQPGLSSSYEQYF
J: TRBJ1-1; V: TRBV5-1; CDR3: CASSLAGTGVNTEAFF
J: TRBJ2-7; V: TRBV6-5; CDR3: CASSSPRTGPPYEQYF
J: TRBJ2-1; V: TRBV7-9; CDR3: CASSRLAGLYNEQFF
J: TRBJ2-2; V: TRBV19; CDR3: CASSIRGFGELFF
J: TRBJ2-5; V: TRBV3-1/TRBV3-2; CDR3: CASRLVGLAGQETQYF
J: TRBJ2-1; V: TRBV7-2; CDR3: CASSVAGGGYNEQFF
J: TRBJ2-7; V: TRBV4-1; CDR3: CASSQDQQTEQYF
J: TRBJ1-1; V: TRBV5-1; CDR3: CASSSDGRAFF
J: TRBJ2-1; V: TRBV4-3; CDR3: CASSRGAGADNEQFF
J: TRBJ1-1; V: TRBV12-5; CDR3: CASGPELTGTEAFF
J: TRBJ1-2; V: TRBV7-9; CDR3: CASSPNRGDYGYTF
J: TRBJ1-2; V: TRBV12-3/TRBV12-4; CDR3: CASSETGTGYTF
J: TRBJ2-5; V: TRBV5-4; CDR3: CASSLALSYETQYF
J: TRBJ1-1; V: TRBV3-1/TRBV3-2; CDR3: CASSQDQGAWNTEAFF
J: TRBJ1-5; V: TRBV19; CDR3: CASSQQVKDQPQHF